These 23 T cell receptor beta chains were all obtained from the same sample, sequenced in a study of T cells in Graves' hyperthyroidism and ophthalmopathy (dated by TCRdb to the late 2010s). The library was built by means of multiplex PCR. Sequenced using an Illumina HiSeq 2000. The TCR beta CDR3 regions were amplified from the RNA transcripts. The first round of RT-PCR for the TCR CDR3 was performed with the HTBI primer set and the Qiagen OneStep RT-PCR kit. The public reads were run again by TCRdb, first through fastp at Q25 and then through MiXCR, and only productive beta chains were kept. For every CDR3 protein sequence, its rows merge into one entry that carries the most common genes and DNA. The sample table lists 450,000 to 650,000 distinct CDR3 sequences, 17% of them with a count of one. Together, the top ten hold 17% of the sample. The sequenced sample consisted of blood. These receptors all come from a woman aged 18-35 years with Graves' ophthalmopathy.

Many counts were recorded for this clonotype. The CDR3 nucleotides are TGTGCCAGCAGTCAACTAGCGGGCCCCTACAATGAGCAGTTCTTC. Translation gives CASSQLAGPYNEQFF. V is TRBV2 and J is TRBJ2-1, with 9 bases fitting TRBD2. Per germline, CDR1 SNHLY and CDR2 FYNNEI. This CDR3 has 15 amino acids. Germline trimming cut 5 bases from V and 2 bases from J; bases unmatched to any gene: 4.

Only a few counts were recorded for this clonotype. This rearrangement joins TRBV20-1 to TRBJ1-5; D is undetermined. V was clipped by 0 bases and J by 7 bases, with 16 bases between them. This CDR3 region has 15 residues. Germline V gene lookup returns CDR1 DFQATT and CDR2 SNEGSKA (reference sequence). Here the CDR3 DNA reads TGCAGTGCTAGAGAGGTCCACGGTGCCTCACAGCCCCAGCATTTT. The encoded protein is CSAREVHGASQPQHF.

This clonotype was seen a few times. The chain carries TRBV6-2 or TRBV6-3 and TRBJ2-7; D might be TRBD1 or TRBD2, each matching 6 bases. CDR3 length equals 13 residues. Germline CDR1 MNHEY, CDR2 SVGEGT. V lost 7 bases, J lost 4 bases, and 14 bases lay in between. This chain's CDR3 is CASMGGISYEQYF. The CDR3 DNA reads as TGTGCCAGCATGGGGGGCATAAGTTACGAGCAGTACTTC.

This clonotype was picked up many times. The genes are TRBV20-1 and TRBJ1-1; D unresolved. Germline CDR1 is DFQATT and CDR2 is SNEGSKA (reference sequence). Deletions cut 5 bases from V and 1 base from J, with 5 bases between. CDR3 length equals 11 residues. The CDR3 bases are TGCAGTGCTGACTGGAACACTGAAGCTTTCTTT. Its translation: CSADWNTEAFF.

This clonotype appeared a few times. This chain joins TRBV4-3 and TRBJ2-1; TRBD2 aligns across 14 bases. Trimming at V came to 2 bases and at J to 6 bases, leaving 3 bases not matched to a gene. From germline, CDR1 is LGHNA and CDR2 YSLEER. This CDR3 is 16 amino acids long. CDR3 region: CASSQHGTSGSNEQFF. Written as DNA, the CDR3 is TGCGCCAGCAGCCAACATGGGACTAGCGGGAGCAATGAGCAGTTCTTC.

This clonotype was counted at least ten times. The chain uses TRBV20-1 and TRBJ1-1; 7 bases align to TRBD1. V gave up 6 bases and J gave up 5 bases; unmatched junction bases: 12. The CDR3 extends over 14 amino acids. Germline values: CDR1 DFQATT, CDR2 SNEGSKA (reference sequence). The CDR3 DNA reads TGCAGTGCAGCCCCATACCAGGGGGAGACTGAAGCTTTCTTT. Its translation is CSAAPYQGETEAFF.

V and J are TRBV28 and TRBJ2-7; TRBD2 might be the D (6 bases). The CDR3 length is 15 residues. Deletions cut 5 bases from V and 5 bases from J, with 19 bases between. Per the germline V gene, CDR1 is MDHEN and CDR2 is SYDVKM. CDR3 DNA sequence: TGTGCCAGCAGTCCGTGGGCGACCGGGAGCCACGAGCAGTACTTC. This encodes CASSPWATGSHEQYF.

The chain couples TRBV20-1 to TRBJ2-2, with a weak D call TRBD2 (6 bases). The length of the CDR3 is 12 residues. The germline V gene has CDR1 DFQATT and CDR2 SNEGSKA (reference sequence). Between the trimmed V and J ends, which lost 4 bases and 6 bases, there was a span of 9 bases. In DNA form, the CDR3 reads TGCAGTGCTACTAGCGATCCCGGGGAGCTGTTTTTT. Translation gives CSATSDPGELFF.

At least ten counts were recorded for this clonotype. The chain combines TRBV30 with TRBJ1-1, with a tentative D call TRBD1 (6 bases). Per the germline V gene, CDR1 is GTSNPN and CDR2 is SVGIG (reference sequence). This CDR3 spans 17 amino acids. V dropped 0 bases and J dropped 0 bases, with 17 bases sitting between them. The CDR3 is CAWSVLPVGAMNTEAFF. CDR3 bases: TGTGCCTGGAGTGTACTGCCGGTGGGGGCTATGAACACTGAAGCTTTCTTT. The full variable domain, completed using reference TRBV30 and TRBJ1-1, is SQTIHQWPATLVQPVGSPLSLECTVEGTSNPNLYWYRQAAGRGLQLLFYSVGIGQISSEVPQNLSASRPQDRQFILSSKKLLLSDSGFYLCAWSVLPVGAMNTEAFFGQGTRLTVV.

This clonotype was seen many times. The chain joins TRBV28 to TRBJ1-2; tentative D call: TRBD1 (5 bases). The CDR3 loop spans 15 amino acids. V lost 5 bases and J 0 bases, leaving 13 bases between the germline ends. CDR1 MDHEN and CDR2 SYDVKM come from the germline V gene. In nucleotides, the CDR3 is TGTGCCAGCAGTACCCCAGGGAGGGCTAACTATGGCTACACCTTC. Translating gives CASSTPGRANYGYTF.

This clonotype showed up many times. The genes are TRBV28 and TRBJ2-1; D is tentatively TRBD1 or TRBD2 (6 bases each). V shed 8 bases and J shed 4 bases, with 12 bases lying between them. The CDR3 has 13 residues. Germline-derived CDR1 and CDR2 are MDHEN and SYDVKM. The CDR3 is CASVGGRYNEQFF. Written as DNA, the CDR3 is TGTGCCAGCGTTGGGGGGCGATACAATGAGCAGTTCTTC.

This clonotype was found a few times. The chain carries TRBV2 and TRBJ2-7, with D hard to call. The CDR3 contains 11 residues. The germline CDR1 and CDR2 sequences are SNHLY and FYNNEI. Deletions cut 5 bases from V and 4 bases from J, with 6 bases between. The CDR3 DNA follows: TGTGCCAGCAGTTTTCCTTACGAGCAGTACTTC. Residues: CASSFPYEQYF.

This clonotype was seen ten or more times. The chain employs TRBV10-3 and TRBJ2-7, with D maybe TRBD1 (7 bases). V lost 5 bases and J lost 5, with 13 bases in between. The germline gives CDR1 ENHRY, CDR2 SYGVKD. The CDR3 is made up of 13 amino acids. CDR3 DNA sequence: TGTGCCATCAGTACAGGGGAGGTAAACGAGCAGTACTTC. Residues: CAISTGEVNEQYF.

This clonotype came up many times. V is TRBV5-1 and J is TRBJ2-7, with D perhaps TRBD2 (6 bases). V was shortened by 4 bases and J by 2 bases, with 19 bases between the two germline ends. This CDR3 region has 16 residues. Germline CDR1 and CDR2: SGHRS and YFSETQ. In DNA, the CDR3 is TGCGCCAGCAGCCCTGAAGGGTTAGCGGTACCCTACGAGCAGTACTTC. Its protein is CASSPEGLAVPYEQYF.

This clonotype has at least ten counts. This chain joins TRBV2 and TRBJ2-4; 9 positions match TRBD1. The length of the CDR3 is 14 residues. Losses at the gene ends were 6 bases for V and 4 bases for J; bases not matched to a gene: 4. CDR1 is SNHLY, CDR2 FYNNEI, per germline. CDR3 loop: CASRATGGKNIQYF. The CDR3 DNA follows: TGTGCCAGCAGGGCGACAGGGGGGAAAAACATTCAGTACTTC.

Ten or more counts support this clonotype. The rearrangement joins TRBV29-1 to TRBJ1-2, with a weak D call TRBD1 (6 bases). CDR1 is SQVTM and CDR2 is ANQGSEA in the germline V gene. Trimming removed 4 bases at V and 3 bases at J, with 9 bases between. The CDR3 extends over 12 amino acids. The CDR3 DNA reads as TGCAGCGTTGTCCCAGGGGACTATGGCTACACCTTC. Translated: CSVVPGDYGYTF.

The chain links TRBV4-2 to TRBJ1-3, with 9 bases that match TRBD1. With V trimmed by 0 bases and J by 3 bases, 12 bases remained unmatched. This CDR3 is 19 amino acids long. Germline V gives CDR1 LGHNA, CDR2 YNFKEQ. The CDR3 DNA sequence: TGTGCCAGCAGCCAAGATCAGGTTACAGGGGGCGCGTTTGGAAACACCATATATTTT. Its protein is CASSQDQVTGGAFGNTIYF.

A word on this clonotype: A clone one base away is much larger, so this may be a read error. The chain employs TRBV11-1 and TRBJ1-2, with TRBD1 as a possible D gene (6 bases). Germline values: CDR1 SGHAT, CDR2 FQDESV (reference sequence). The CDR3 is made up of 13 amino acids. The CDR3 loop reads CANSPRGGHGYTF. DNA for the CDR3: TGTGCCAACAGCCCACGGGGGGGCCATGGCTACACCTTC.

This clonotype has more than one count but fewer than ten. This chain connects TRBV11-2 to TRBJ1-1, with TRBD1 identical over 8 bases. The CDR3 consists of 19 residues. Per germline, CDR1 SGHAT and CDR2 FQNNGV. V shed 1 base, J shed 0 bases, and the junction held 13 bases outside the gene matches. CDR3 in amino acids: CASSLGPGTGTSLNTEAFF. The CDR3 coding sequence is TGTGCCAGCAGCTTAGGCCCCGGGACAGGCACATCGCTGAACACTGAAGCTTTCTTT.

This chain joins TRBV12-3 or TRBV12-4 and TRBJ2-3; 12 nucleotides agree with TRBD2. The junction had 7 bases not matched to a gene; V was cut back by 2 bases and J by 7 bases. The CDR3 runs 16 residues. The CDR3 reads CASSLTLAGGPYTQYF. In DNA form, the CDR3 reads TGTGCCAGCAGTTTAACACTAGCGGGGGGTCCGTATACGCAGTATTTT.

The chain recombines TRBV14 with TRBJ1-6; TRBD1 matches at 7 bases. The germline CDR1 and CDR2 sequences are SGHDN and FVKESK. With V trimmed by 4 bases and J by 0 bases, 9 bases remained unmatched. This CDR3 contains 18 residues. The CDR3 DNA reads as TGTGCCAGCAGCCCGGGACAGCCCTATCGCTCCTATAATTCACCCCTCCACTTT. Its protein is CASSPGQPYRSYNSPLHF.

This clonotype was found many times. The CDR3 reads CASSFLTEEQFF. Written as DNA, the CDR3 is TGTGCCAGCTCATTCTTGACAGAGGAGCAGTTCTTC. The gene calls are TRBV18 and TRBJ2-1; D possibly corresponds to TRBD1 (5 bases). The CDR3 is 12 residues long. Trimming left V 5 bases short and J 10 bases short, with 12 bases between. Per germline, CDR1 KGHSH and CDR2 LQKENI.

This sequence joins TRBV7-3 and TRBJ2-2, with 11 bases that match TRBD2. The CDR3 extends over 15 amino acids. Germline trimming cut 5 bases from V and 6 bases from J; bases unmatched to any gene: 5. Per the germline V gene, CDR1 is SGHTA and CDR2 is FQGTGA. This CDR3 is CASSSSGGVSGELFF. CDR3 DNA: TGTGCCAGCAGCAGTAGCGGGGGGGTTTCCGGGGAGCTGTTTTTT.